This T cell receptor (beta chain) was obtained from a study of T-cell reconstitution after alpha-beta-depleted transplantation in children. Germline CDR1 SQVTM, CDR2 ANQGSEA. This CDR3 is 13 amino acids long. V was pared by 3 bases and J by 4 bases, with 4 bases of the junction left unmatched. Construction of the TCRbeta library involved unique molecular identifiers. MiXCR, run by TCRdb on the PCR reads, gives a single entry per CDR3 protein. The sample has just under 250,000 distinct CDR3 sequences, roughly 25% seen once; the top ten hold about 2.5%. The chain recombines TRBV29-1 with TRBJ1-2; 8 nucleotides match TRBD1. The material was PBMCs, obtained before TCRalphabeta/CD19-depleted stem cell transplant. This clonotype was sampled from a girl between 2 and 10 years old with Fanconi anemia, due to receive a stem cell transplant. Here the CDR3 DNA reads TGCAGCGTTGATGGACAGGGAAGCTATGGCTACACCTTC. As protein: CSVDGQGSYGYTF.